This T cell receptor (beta chain) was identified during a study of immune cell composition in non-small cell lung cancer. The CDR3 loop spans 15 amino acids. In germline, CDR1 is SEHNR, CDR2 FQNEAQ (reference sequence). V lost 4 bases to trimming and J lost 1 base, with 13 bases between them. Here immunoSEQ multiplex PCR was the method, and the copy in TCRdb shows in-frame clones only, minus some. The sample lists 900 to 950 clones, roughly 78% occurring once. Study-wide points: Lung squamous cell carcinoma tumours had significantly higher top 10 clone scores and productive clonality than lung adenocarcinoma.

Comment on this clone: The antigen is not known.

The J gene is TRBJ1-2, the V gene TRBV7-9; D may be TRBD1 (5 bases). The sequence was collected from a human donor with non-small cell lung cancer. Sequencing was done on a sample of lung tumor tissue. CDR3 bases: TGTGCCAGCAGCTCTCCGGGGCGGAATAACTATGGCTACACCTTC. Protein product: CASSSPGRNNYGYTF.